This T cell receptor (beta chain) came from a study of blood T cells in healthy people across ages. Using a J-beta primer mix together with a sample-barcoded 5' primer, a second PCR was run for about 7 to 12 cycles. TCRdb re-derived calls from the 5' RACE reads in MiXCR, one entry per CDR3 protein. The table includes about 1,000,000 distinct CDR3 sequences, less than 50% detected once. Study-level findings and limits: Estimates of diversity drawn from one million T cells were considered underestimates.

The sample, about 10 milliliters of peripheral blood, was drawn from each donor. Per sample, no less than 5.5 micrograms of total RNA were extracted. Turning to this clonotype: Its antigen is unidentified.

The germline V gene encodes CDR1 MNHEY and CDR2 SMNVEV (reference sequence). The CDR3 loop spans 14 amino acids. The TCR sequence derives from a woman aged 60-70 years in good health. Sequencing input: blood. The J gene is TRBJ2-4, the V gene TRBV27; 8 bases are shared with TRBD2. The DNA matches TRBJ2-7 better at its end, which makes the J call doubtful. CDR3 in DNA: TGTGCCAGCAGGCCAGCAGCGGGAGTTGGCGAGCAGTACTTC. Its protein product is CASRPAAGVGEQYF.